This T cell receptor (beta chain) was recovered during a study of T cells in localized non-small cell lung cancer. Details on this clone: Its cognate antigen is unknown.

Study findings and constraints: Longer overall survival was linked to higher blood T cell density. Of the tissues analyzed, uninvolved adjacent lung showed maximal T cell clonality, greater than tumor. Heterogeneity stays possible, as sequencing covered only one tumor region. In adjacent lung, a median roughly 60 of the top 100 tumor clones were found.

Produced via immunoSEQ multiplex PCR; TCRdb's table is partial and in-frame only. The profile shows thousands of clones, less than 25% of them singletons. V dropped 4 bases and J dropped 2; count of bases not matched to a gene: 2. Per germline, CDR1 SNHLY and CDR2 FYNNEI. The CDR3 contains 13 residues. V is TRBV2 and J is TRBJ2-7, with 7 bases aligning to TRBD2. Sequenced here: lung tumor tissue, sampled before any cancer treatment. The receptor was isolated from a woman between 40 and 69 years old with stage II lung adenocarcinoma. CDR3 loop: CASSVRGAYEQYF. The CDR3 region has the DNA TGTGCCAGCAGTGTTCGGGGGGCCTACGAGCAGTACTTC.